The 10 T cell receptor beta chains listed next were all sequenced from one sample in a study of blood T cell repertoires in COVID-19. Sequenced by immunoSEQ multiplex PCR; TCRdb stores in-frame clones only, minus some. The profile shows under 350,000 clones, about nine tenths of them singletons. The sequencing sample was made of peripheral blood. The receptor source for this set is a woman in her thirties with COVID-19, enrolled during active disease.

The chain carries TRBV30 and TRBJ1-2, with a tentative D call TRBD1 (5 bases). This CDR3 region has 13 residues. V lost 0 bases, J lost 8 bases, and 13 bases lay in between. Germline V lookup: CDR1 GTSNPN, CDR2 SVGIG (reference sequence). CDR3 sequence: CAWSVQGAKGYTF. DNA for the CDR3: TGTGCCTGGAGTGTACAAGGGGCTAAGGGCTACACCTTC.

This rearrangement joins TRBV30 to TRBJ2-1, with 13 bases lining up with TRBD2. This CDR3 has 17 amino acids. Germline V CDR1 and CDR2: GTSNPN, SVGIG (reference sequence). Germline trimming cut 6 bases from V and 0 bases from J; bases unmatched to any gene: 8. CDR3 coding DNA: TGTGCCTGTAAGGGACTAGCGGGACAACGCTCCTACAATGAGCAGTTCTTC. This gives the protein CACKGLAGQRSYNEQFF.

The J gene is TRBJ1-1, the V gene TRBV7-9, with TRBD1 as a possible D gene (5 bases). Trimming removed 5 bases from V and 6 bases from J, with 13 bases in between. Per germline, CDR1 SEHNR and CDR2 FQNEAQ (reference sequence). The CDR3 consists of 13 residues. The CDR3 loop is CASSRQGWPEAFF. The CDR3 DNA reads TGTGCCAGCAGCCGTCAGGGTTGGCCTGAAGCTTTCTTT.

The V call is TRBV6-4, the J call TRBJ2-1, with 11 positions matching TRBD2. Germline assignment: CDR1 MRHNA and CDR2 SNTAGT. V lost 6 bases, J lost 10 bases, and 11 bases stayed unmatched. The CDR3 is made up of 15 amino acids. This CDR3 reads CASRPTSGSPGEQFF. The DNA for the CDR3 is TGTGCCAGCAGGCCAACTAGCGGGAGCCCCGGGGAGCAGTTCTTC.

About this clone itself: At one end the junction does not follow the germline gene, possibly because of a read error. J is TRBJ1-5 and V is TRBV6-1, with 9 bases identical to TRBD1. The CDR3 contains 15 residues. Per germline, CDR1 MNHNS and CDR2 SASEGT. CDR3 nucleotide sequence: TGTGCCAGCAGAGAAGACAGGGGGGAGAGTCAGCCCCAGCATTTT. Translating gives CASREDRGESQPQHF.

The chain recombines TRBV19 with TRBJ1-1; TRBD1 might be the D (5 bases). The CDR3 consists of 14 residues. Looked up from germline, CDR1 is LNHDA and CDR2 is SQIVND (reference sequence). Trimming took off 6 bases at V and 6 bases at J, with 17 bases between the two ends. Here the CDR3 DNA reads TGTGCCAGTAGCGGAGTATGGGGGAGGGCTGAAGCTTTCTTT. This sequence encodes CASSGVWGRAEAFF.

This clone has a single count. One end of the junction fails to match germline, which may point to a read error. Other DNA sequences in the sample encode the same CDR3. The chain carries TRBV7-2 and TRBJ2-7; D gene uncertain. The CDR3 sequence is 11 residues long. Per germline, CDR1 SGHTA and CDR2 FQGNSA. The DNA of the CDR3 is TGTGCCAGCACCTACTCCTATGAGCAGTACTTC. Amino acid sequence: CASTYSYEQYF.

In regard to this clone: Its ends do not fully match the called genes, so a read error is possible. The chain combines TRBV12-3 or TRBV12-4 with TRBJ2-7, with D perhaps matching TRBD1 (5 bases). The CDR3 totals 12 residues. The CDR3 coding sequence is TGTGCCAGCACCAATCTAGGGGCTAGAGCTGACTTC. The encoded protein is CASTNLGARADF.

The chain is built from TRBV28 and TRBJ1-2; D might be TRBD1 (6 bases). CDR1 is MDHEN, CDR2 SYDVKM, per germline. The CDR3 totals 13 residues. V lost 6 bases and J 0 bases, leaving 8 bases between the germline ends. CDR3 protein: CASRTGANYGYTF. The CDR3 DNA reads TGTGCCAGCAGGACAGGAGCTAACTATGGCTACACCTTC.

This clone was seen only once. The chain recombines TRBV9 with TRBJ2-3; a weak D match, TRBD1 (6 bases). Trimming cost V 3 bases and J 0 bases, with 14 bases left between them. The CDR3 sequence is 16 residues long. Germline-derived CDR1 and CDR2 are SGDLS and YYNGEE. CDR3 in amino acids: CASSASLGGSTDTQYF. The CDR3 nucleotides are TGTGCCAGCAGCGCCTCTCTAGGGGGAAGCACAGATACGCAGTATTTT.